The sequence of this T cell receptor (beta chain) was determined in a study of blood T cell repertoires in COVID-19. Study details: T cells, B-cell-depleted T cells, or PBMCs provided the cDNA or gDNA that served as material.

Germline V gene lookup returns CDR1 KGHSH and CDR2 LQKENI. The CDR3 is 12 amino acids. V lost 1 base and J lost 7, with 5 bases in between. Libraries were prepared by immunoSEQ multiplex PCR; TCRdb keeps only in-frame clonotypes and omits some of them. The profile covers tens of thousands of clones, with around four fifths appearing a single time and roughly 18% taken by the ten largest. The TCR comes from a woman of 80 years or more with acute or convalescent COVID-19. Sequenced: peripheral blood. The rearrangement uses TRBV18 and TRBJ2-1; D is unclear. The CDR3 loop reads CASSPQLNEQFF. The CDR3 region has the DNA TGTGCCAGCTCACCACAGCTTAATGAGCAGTTCTTC. Combining the CDR3 with reference TRBV18 and TRBJ2-1 gives the whole variable domain NAGVMQNPRHLVRRRGQEARLRCSPMKGHSHVYWYRQLPEEGLKFMVYLQKENIIDESGMPKERFSAEFPKEGPSILRIQQVVRGDSAAYFCASSPQLNEQFFGPGTRLTVL.